The sequence of this TCR beta chain was determined in a study of cytomegalovirus exposure and HLA in healthy donors. Worth noting for this clone: Its antigen is currently unknown.

Study-wide points: A few CMV-associated chains were confirmed in vitro to be specific for CMV antigens. Reportedly, diagnosis of cytomegalovirus status by the classifier showed high specificity and sensitivity. Analyzed later, most CMV-associated TCR beta chains appeared HLA-restricted. In a later analysis, common viral pathogens appeared linked to several of the most significant clusters.

The length of the CDR3 is 15 residues. Germline trimming cut 3 bases from V and 2 bases from J; bases unmatched to any gene: 7. In germline, CDR1 is KGHSH, CDR2 LQKENI. The PCR employed 60 Vbeta primers together with 13 Jbeta primers. Sequencing used immunoSEQ multiplex PCR; TCRdb keeps in-frame clones, though not all of them. This table holds some 170,000 clones, around 83% found once. Sequencing used PBMCs. The sequence was obtained from a man aged 45 to 65 in good health and CMV-seropositive. This rearrangement joins TRBV18 to TRBJ2-7, with 7 bases matching TRBD1. CDR3 nucleotides: TGTGCCAGCTCACCGGGACAGAAATCAGCCTACGAGCAGTACTTC. Encoded protein: CASSPGQKSAYEQYF.